This T cell receptor (beta chain) was captured in a study of T cell responses to AZD1222 COVID-19 vaccine. Points from the study as a whole: Donors in the cohort were predominantly white British and more often female, and clonal diversity was possibly underestimated. Spike-specific TCRs gained breadth and depth after people received two AZD1222 doses. The study reported that nearly half of spike-specific TCRs target unmutated variant regions. Repertoires were collected only later (after the peak T cell response had occurred).

About this clone itself: No antigen is known for it.

Assay used: immunoSEQ multiplex PCR; TCRdb lists only in-frame clones, some missing. The sample holds under 150,000 clones, 91% seen once. Trimming removed 1 base from V and 9 bases from J; junction bases left unmatched: 11. The CDR3 has 15 amino acids. Germline CDR1 SGHRS, CDR2 YFSETQ. The sequences come from peripheral blood, collected 28 days after the second AZD1222 dose. J is TRBJ1-2 and V is TRBV5-1; the match to TRBD1 covers 8 bases. This TCR was recovered from an adult who received the AZD1222 COVID-19 vaccine. CDR3 sequence: CASSLRQGSGGSYTF. The CDR3 nucleotides read TGCGCCAGCAGCTTGCGACAGGGGTCGGGAGGGAGCTACACCTTC. The whole variable domain, remainder taken from reference TRBV5-1 and TRBJ1-2, is KAGVTQTPRYLIKTRGQQVTLSCSPISGHRSVSWYQQTPGQGLQFLFEYFSETQRNKGNFPGRFSGRQFSNSRSEMNVSTLELGDSALYLCASSLRQGSGGSYTFGSGTRLTVV.